These T cell receptor beta chains were read from a single sample in a study of beta chain features in type 1 diabetes. Clones were sequenced by immunoSEQ multiplex PCR, and TCRdb holds only the in-frame ones, with some missing. The table lists around 690,000 clones, around an eighth of them singletons, with about 0.11% in the top ten. The sequenced sample consisted of naive CD4+ T cells from blood. The receptors derive from a man aged 30 to 45 with type 1 diabetes. CDR3s include the opening cysteine and the closing phenylalanine or tryptophan. The D gene is left open where the match is weak. Only part of the rows carry a size: once, few, many, or a class if the clone is expanded.

NA	NA	TRBV27	TRBJ1-6	13	TGTGCCAGCAGTCGGACCTTTAATTCACCCCTCCACTTT	CASSRTFNSPLHF
few	NA	TRBV5-1	TRBJ1-6	16	TGCGCCAGCAGCCTGTACACCAAGGTCGGGTACTCACCCCTCCACTTT	CASSLYTKVGYSPLHF
NA	NA	TRBV10-3	TRBJ2-6	15	TGTGCCATCAGCGGACTGAGCTCTGGGGCCAACGTCCTGACTTTC	CAISGLSSGANVLTF
few	TRBD1	TRBV11-2	TRBJ2-3	16	TGTGCCAGCAGCTTAGCAGGGGGCGCTTTCACAGATACGCAGTATTTT	CASSLAGGAFTDTQYF
NA	NA	TRBV27	TRBJ1-6	16	TGTGCCAGCAGTTTAATCCGCCAGCCCTATAATTCACCCCTCCACTTT	CASSLIRQPYNSPLHF
few	NA	TRBV5-1	TRBJ1-3	15	TGCGCCAGCAGCTTCGGACAGATCTCTGGAAACACCATATATTTT	CASSFGQISGNTIYF
few	NA	TRBV5-6	TRBJ1-6	14	TGTGCCAGCAGCTTGCCTCCAGGGGAGTCACCCCTCCACTTT	CASSLPPGESPLHF
few	NA	TRBV29-1	TRBJ2-7	15	TGCAGCGTTGAAGAGGTAGGCAAGTCCCCCTACGAGCAGTACTTC	CSVEEVGKSPYEQYF
NA	NA	TRBV11-3	TRBJ2-7	14	TGTGCCAGCAGCTTAGTTACAGTCACCTACGAGCAGTACTTC	CASSLVTVTYEQYF
NA	TRBD1	TRBV5-1	TRBJ2-2	16	TGCGCCAGCAGCTTCGAGGGACAGGCAAACACCGGGGAGCTGTTTTTT	CASSFEGQANTGELFF
NA	NA	TRBV9	TRBJ1-2	15	TGTGCCAGCAGCGAGCGAGGGGTATTTGACTATGGCTACACCTTC	CASSERGVFDYGYTF
NA	TRBD1	TRBV7-2	TRBJ2-3	14	TGTGCCAGCAGGCAGGGGGAAGACACAGATACGCAGTATTTT	CASRQGEDTDTQYF
NA	NA	TRBV27	TRBJ2-6	15	TGTGCCAGCAGTTACCTTAATCAAGAGGCCAACGTCCTGACTTTC	CASSYLNQEANVLTF
few	NA	TRBV25-1	TRBJ1-4	12	TGTGCCAGCAGTGTCCAGGCAGAAAAACTGTTTTTT	CASSVQAEKLFF
few	TRBD2	TRBV30	TRBJ2-5	15	TGTGCCTGGAGTGTACTTAGCGGGGGGCGAGAGACCCAGTACTTC	CAWSVLSGGRETQYF
NA	TRBD2	TRBV7-2	TRBJ2-1	16	TGTGCCAGCAGCTTAATCCTAGCGGGGGCCACGGATGAGCAGTTCTTC	CASSLILAGATDEQFF
few	NA	TRBV13	TRBJ1-1	13	TGTGCCAGCAGCCCGGCCATTGCCTCTGAAGCTTTCTTT	CASSPAIASEAFF
few	NA	TRBV10-1	TRBJ2-3	15	TGCGCCAGCAGTGAGACGGCCTTGGGGGTGGATACGCAGTATTTT	CASSETALGVDTQYF
few	NA	TRBV5-4	TRBJ2-3	15	TGTGCCAGCACCACCGGAGTCACAATTGGAGATACGCAGTATTTT	CASTTGVTIGDTQYF
few	TRBD2	TRBV29-1	TRBJ2-1	16	TGCAGCGTCCGTGGGGGAGCGGGGGGCTCCTACAATGAGCAGTTCTTC	CSVRGGAGGSYNEQFF
NA	NA	TRBV5-1	TRBJ2-1	16	TGCGCCAGCAGCTTGGAAGTGACAGGTATTCACAATGAGCAGTTCTTC	CASSLEVTGIHNEQFF
NA	NA	TRBV6-5	TRBJ1-2	14	TGTGCCAGCAGACTAAATCAGGGGAACTATGGCTACACCTTC	CASRLNQGNYGYTF
NA	TRBD2	TRBV5-1	TRBJ2-1	18	TGCGCCAGCAGCTTGGCCACAATCTCTGCGGGGGGCTACAATGAGCAGTTCTTC	CASSLATISAGGYNEQFF
NA	NA	TRBV5-1	TRBJ1-2	14	TGCGCCAGCAGCTTGGAAGGCAGGGAATATGGCTACACCTTC	CASSLEGREYGYTF
NA	NA	TRBV6-5	TRBJ1-5	13	TGTGCCAGCAGGCCACAGCGAAATCAGCCCCAGCATTTT	CASRPQRNQPQHF
NA	NA	TRBV20-1	TRBJ1-3	11	TGCAGTGCTTCACAGGGTGACACCATATATTTT	CSASQGDTIYF
few	NA	TRBV19	TRBJ1-5	18	TGTGCCAGTAGTACTCCGCCGGGACACACACACAGCAATCAGCCCCAGCATTTT	CASSTPPGHTHSNQPQHF
few	NA	TRBV20-1	TRBJ1-2	11	TGCAGTGCTCCAGACAATTCCGGCTACACCTTC	CSAPDNSGYTF
NA	NA	TRBV27	TRBJ2-3	17	TGTGCCAGCAGATCCAACTCCGGGACTCTGGGGGCAGATACGCAGTATTTT	CASRSNSGTLGADTQYF
few	NA	TRBV10-3	TRBJ2-2	15	TGTGCCATCAGTGAGGGGTCAGGGGTGACCGGGGAGCTGTTTTTT	CAISEGSGVTGELFF
NA	TRBD1	TRBV7-6	TRBJ2-7	13	TGTGCCAGCAGCAGGGACAGCCCCCACGAGCAGTACTTC	CASSRDSPHEQYF
NA	NA	TRBV10-3	TRBJ1-1	14	TGTGCCATCAGTGGCGTACCGATGAACACTGAAGCTTTCTTT	CAISGVPMNTEAFF
NA	NA	TRBV11-1	TRBJ2-7	16	TGTGCCAGCAGCTTAGCGATGGCCCCAGTCGGGTACGAGCAGTACTTC	CASSLAMAPVGYEQYF
NA	TRBD2	TRBV10-3	TRBJ2-3	20	TGTGCCATCAGTGACCGTGGTGGGCTAGCGGGACCCAACCGCACAGATACGCAGTATTTT	CAISDRGGLAGPNRTDTQYF
NA	NA	TRBV23-1	TRBJ2-7	16	TGCGCCAGCAGTCAATCGCGGGGGCGAACCTCCTACGAGCAGTACTTC	CASSQSRGRTSYEQYF
few	NA	TRBV19	TRBJ1-1	14	TGTGCCAGTAGTATAGGGGCCCTGGGCACTGAAGCTTTCTTT	CASSIGALGTEAFF
NA	NA	TRBV15	TRBJ2-4	14	TGTGCCACCAGCAGAGTTTCAGGGGTGAGCATTCAGTACTTC	CATSRVSGVSIQYF
NA	NA	TRBV5-5	TRBJ2-7	15	TGTGCCAGCAGCGAAGCTATCGGACAGAGCTACGAGCAGTACTTC	CASSEAIGQSYEQYF
few	TRBD1	TRBV30	TRBJ1-5	13	TGTGCCTGGAGCGGGACAGGGAATCAGCCCCAGCATTTT	CAWSGTGNQPQHF
few	NA	TRBV4-2	TRBJ1-6	16	TGTGCCAGCAGCCTAGTCCCGCAAGGGAGCAATTCACCCCTCCACTTT	CASSLVPQGSNSPLHF
few	NA	TRBV18	TRBJ1-2	14	TGTGCCAGCTCAACCTCCGACGGCGTTATGGGCTACACCTTC	CASSTSDGVMGYTF